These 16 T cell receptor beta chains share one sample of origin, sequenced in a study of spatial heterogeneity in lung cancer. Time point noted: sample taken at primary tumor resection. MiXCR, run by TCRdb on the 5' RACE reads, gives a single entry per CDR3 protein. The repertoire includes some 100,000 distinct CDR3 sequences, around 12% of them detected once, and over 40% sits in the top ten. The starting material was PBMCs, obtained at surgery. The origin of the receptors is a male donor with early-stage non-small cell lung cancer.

The DNA of the CDR3 is TGTGCCAGCAGTGAATGGCCCAAAGGGGCCTTTTATGGCTACACCTTC. Translating gives CASSEWPKGAFYGYTF. The V gene is TRBV25-1, the J gene TRBJ1-2; tentative D call: TRBD1 (5 bases). V was clipped by 1 base and J by 5 bases, with 17 bases between them. The length of the CDR3 is 16 residues. In germline, CDR1 is MGHDK, CDR2 SYGVNS.

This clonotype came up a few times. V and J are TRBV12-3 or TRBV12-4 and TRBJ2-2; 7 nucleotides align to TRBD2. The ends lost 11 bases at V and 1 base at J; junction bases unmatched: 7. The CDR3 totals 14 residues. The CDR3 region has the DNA TGTGCCGTCCGGGGAGGGCGGAACACCGGGGAGCTGTTTTTT. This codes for CAVRGGRNTGELFF.

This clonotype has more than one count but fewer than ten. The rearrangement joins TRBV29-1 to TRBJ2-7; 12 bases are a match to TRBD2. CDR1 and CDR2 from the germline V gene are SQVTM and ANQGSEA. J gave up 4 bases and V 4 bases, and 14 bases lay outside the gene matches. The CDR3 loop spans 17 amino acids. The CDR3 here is CSVGVGASGRAGYEQYF. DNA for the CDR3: TGCAGCGTTGGGGTTGGGGCTAGCGGGAGGGCCGGTTACGAGCAGTACTTC.

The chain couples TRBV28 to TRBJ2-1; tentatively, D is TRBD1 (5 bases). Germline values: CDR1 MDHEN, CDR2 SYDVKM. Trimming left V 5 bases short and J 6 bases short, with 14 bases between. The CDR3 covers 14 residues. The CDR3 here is CASSPSDSLNEQFF. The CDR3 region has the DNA TGTGCCAGCAGTCCGTCCGACAGCCTCAATGAGCAGTTCTTC.

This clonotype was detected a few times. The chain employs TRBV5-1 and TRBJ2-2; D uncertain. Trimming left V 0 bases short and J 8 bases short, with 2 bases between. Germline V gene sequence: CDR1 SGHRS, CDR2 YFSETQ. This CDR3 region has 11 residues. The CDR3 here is CASSLEGELFF. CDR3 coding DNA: TGCGCCAGCAGCTTGGAGGGGGAGCTGTTTTTT.

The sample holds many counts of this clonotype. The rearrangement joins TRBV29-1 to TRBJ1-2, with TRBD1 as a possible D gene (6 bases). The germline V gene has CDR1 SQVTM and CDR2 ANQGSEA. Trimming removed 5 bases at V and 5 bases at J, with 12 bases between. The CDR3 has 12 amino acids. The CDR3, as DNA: TGCAGCGTTTTAGGGGGTATTTATGGCTACACCTTC. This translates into CSVLGGIYGYTF.

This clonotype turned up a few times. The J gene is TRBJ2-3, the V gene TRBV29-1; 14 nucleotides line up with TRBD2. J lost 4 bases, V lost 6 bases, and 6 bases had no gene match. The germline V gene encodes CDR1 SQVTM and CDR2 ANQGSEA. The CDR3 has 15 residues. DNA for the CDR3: TGCAGCGTCGCCCGACTAGCGGGGGGGTCAGATACGCAGTATTTT. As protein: CSVARLAGGSDTQYF.

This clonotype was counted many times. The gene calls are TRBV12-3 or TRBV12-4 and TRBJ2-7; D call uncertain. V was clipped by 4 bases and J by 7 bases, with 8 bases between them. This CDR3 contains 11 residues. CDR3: CASSSLYEQYF. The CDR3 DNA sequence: TGTGCCAGCAGTTCACTTTATGAGCAGTACTTC.

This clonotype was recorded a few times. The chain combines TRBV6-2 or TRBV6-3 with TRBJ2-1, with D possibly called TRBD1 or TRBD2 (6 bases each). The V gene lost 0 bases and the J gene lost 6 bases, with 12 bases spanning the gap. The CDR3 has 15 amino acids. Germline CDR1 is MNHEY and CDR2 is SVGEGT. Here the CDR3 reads CASSYSPGAGNEQFF. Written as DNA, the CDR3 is TGTGCCAGCAGTTACTCTCCGGGGGCAGGCAATGAGCAGTTCTTC.

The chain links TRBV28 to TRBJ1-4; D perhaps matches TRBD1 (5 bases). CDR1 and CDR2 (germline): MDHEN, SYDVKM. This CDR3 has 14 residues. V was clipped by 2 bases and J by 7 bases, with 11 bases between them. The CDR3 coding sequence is TGTGCCAGCAGTTTAAAGCAGGGTGCTGAAAAACTGTTTTTT. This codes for CASSLKQGAEKLFF.

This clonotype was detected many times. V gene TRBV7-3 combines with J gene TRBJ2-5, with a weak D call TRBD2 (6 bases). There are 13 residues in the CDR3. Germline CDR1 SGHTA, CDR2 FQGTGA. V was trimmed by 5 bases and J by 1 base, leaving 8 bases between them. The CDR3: CASSPGLQETQYF. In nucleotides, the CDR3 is TGTGCCAGCAGCCCGGGACTCCAAGAGACCCAGTACTTC.

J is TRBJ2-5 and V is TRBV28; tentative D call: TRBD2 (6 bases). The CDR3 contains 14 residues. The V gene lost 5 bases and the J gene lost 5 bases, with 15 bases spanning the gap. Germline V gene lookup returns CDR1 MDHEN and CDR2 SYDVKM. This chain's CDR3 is CASSLSLGRETQYF. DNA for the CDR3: TGTGCCAGCAGTCTCTCCTTAGGGAGGGAGACCCAGTACTTC.

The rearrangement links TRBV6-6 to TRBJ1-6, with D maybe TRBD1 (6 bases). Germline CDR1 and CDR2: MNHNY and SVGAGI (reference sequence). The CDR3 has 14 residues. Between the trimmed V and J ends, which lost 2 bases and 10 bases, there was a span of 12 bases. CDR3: CASSYVSGESPLHF. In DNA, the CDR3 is TGTGCCAGCAGTTACGTGTCAGGGGAATCACCCCTCCACTTT.

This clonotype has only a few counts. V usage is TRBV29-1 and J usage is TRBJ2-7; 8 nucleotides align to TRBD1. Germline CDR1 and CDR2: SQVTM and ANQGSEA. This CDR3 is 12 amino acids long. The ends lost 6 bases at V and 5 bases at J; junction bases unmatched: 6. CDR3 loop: CSVGDRRDEQYF. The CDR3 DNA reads TGCAGCGTCGGGGACAGGCGGGACGAGCAGTACTTC.

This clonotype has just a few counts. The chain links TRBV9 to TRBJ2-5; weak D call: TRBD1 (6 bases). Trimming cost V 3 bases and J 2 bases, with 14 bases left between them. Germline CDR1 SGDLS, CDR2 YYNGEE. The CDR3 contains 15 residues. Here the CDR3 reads CASSEFSGQQETQYF. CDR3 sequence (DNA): TGTGCCAGCAGCGAATTTTCAGGACAGCAAGAGACCCAGTACTTC.

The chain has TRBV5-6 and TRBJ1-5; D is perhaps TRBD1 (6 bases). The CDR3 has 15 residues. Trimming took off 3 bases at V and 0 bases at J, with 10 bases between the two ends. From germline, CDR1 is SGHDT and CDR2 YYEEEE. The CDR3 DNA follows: TGTGCCAGCAGCTCCCAGGGGAATAGCAATCAGCCCCAGCATTTT. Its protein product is CASSSQGNSNQPQHF.